Following are 25 T cell receptor beta chains from one sample sequenced in a study of blood T cell repertoires in COVID-19. TCRdb's table, derived via immunoSEQ multiplex PCR, lists solely in-frame clones and lacks some. The sample holds fewer than 200,000 clones, 84% seen once. Sequencing was carried out using PBMCs or T cells enriched from blood (not recorded which). These receptors were taken from a man aged 50 to 60 who had recovered from COVID-19.

The genes are TRBV7-6 and TRBJ1-4; 9 nucleotides line up with TRBD1. V gave up 4 bases and J gave up 8 bases; unmatched junction bases: 11. CDR1 and CDR2 (germline): SGHVS, FNYEAQ. The CDR3 totals 16 residues. CDR3 residues: CASSSRQGVEGEKLFF. As DNA, the CDR3 is TGTGCCAGCAGCTCCCGACAGGGGGTGGAGGGAGAAAAACTGTTTTTT.

This rearrangement joins TRBV7-2 to TRBJ1-2; the match to TRBD1 covers 9 bases. J was trimmed by 5 bases and V by 5 bases; bases with no gene match: 6. The CDR3 runs 14 residues. Germline V CDR1 and CDR2: SGHTA, FQGNSA. CDR3 in amino acids: CASSSGTGKYGYTF. The CDR3 coding sequence is TGTGCCAGCAGCAGTGGGACAGGGAAATATGGCTACACCTTC. Variable domain in full (rest from reference TRBV7-2 and TRBJ1-2): GAGVSQSPSNKVTEKGKDVELRCDPISGHTALYWYRQSLGQGLEFLIYFQGNSAPDKSGLPSDRFSAERTGGSVSTLTIQRTQQEDSAVYLCASSSGTGKYGYTFGSGTRLTVV.

This chain uses TRBV6-5 with TRBJ1-5; perhaps TRBD1 as D (5 bases). The length of the CDR3 is 15 residues. The V gene's germline CDR1 is MNHEY and CDR2 SVGAGI. With 7 bases removed from V and 6 bases from J, the gap between germline ends came to 19 bases. The chain's CDR3 is CASNPLGGMGQPQHF. The CDR3 coding sequence is TGTGCCAGCAATCCCCTTGGGGGGATGGGTCAGCCCCAGCATTTT.

The chain recombines TRBV5-1 with TRBJ1-2; 7 bases are a match to TRBD1. V was pared by 4 bases and J by 4 bases, with 13 bases of the junction left unmatched. Germline CDR1 and CDR2: SGHRS and YFSETQ. The CDR3 contains 16 residues. In DNA, the CDR3 is TGCGCCAGCAGCGAGAACCCCGGGACAGTGTCCTATGGCTACACCTTC. Translating it yields CASSENPGTVSYGYTF.

This clone appeared many times. CDR3 DNA: TGCGCCAGCAGCTTGAACAGGGAGACCCAGTACTTC. Amino acids: CASSLNRETQYF. The chain has TRBV5-1 and TRBJ2-5; perhaps TRBD1 as D (5 bases). The CDR3 is 12 residues long. CDR1 and CDR2 from the germline V gene are SGHRS and YFSETQ. V was shortened by 1 base and J by 5 bases, with 6 bases between the two germline ends.

This clone was recorded a few times. The CDR3 region is CSVAPSGGHVGNTIYF. CDR3 DNA sequence: TGCAGCGTTGCCCCCTCAGGGGGGCACGTCGGAAACACCATATATTTT. This chain joins TRBV29-1 and TRBJ1-3, with 7 bases that match TRBD1. This CDR3 is built from 16 residues. Germline-derived CDR1 and CDR2 are SQVTM and ANQGSEA. The V segment lost 4 bases and the J segment 4 bases; nucleotides outside the gene matches: 13.

CDR3 region: CASSLGHVKDYGYTF. In DNA form, the CDR3 reads TGTGCCAGCAGCTTAGGACACGTAAAGGACTATGGCTACACCTTC. The J gene is TRBJ1-2, the V gene TRBV7-2; no clear D. The CDR3 totals 15 residues. Trimming shortened V by 1 base and J by 3 bases, and 12 bases separated the two germline ends. Germline V gene lookup returns CDR1 SGHTA and CDR2 FQGNSA. Together with reference TRBV7-2 and TRBJ1-2, the CDR3 gives the full variable domain: GAGVSQSPSNKVTEKGKDVELRCDPISGHTALYWYRQSLGQGLEFLIYFQGNSAPDKSGLPSDRFSAERTGGSVSTLTIQRTQQEDSAVYLCASSLGHVKDYGYTFGSGTRLTVV.

This clone showed up just once. The chain has TRBV6-1 and TRBJ1-5; D is uncertain. The germline CDR1 and CDR2 sequences are MNHNS and SASEGT. This CDR3 is built from 12 residues. The ends were cut back, 2 bases at V and 7 bases at J, with 6 bases in the middle. In DNA form, the CDR3 reads TGTGCCAGCAGTGAACTGGCCCAGCCCCAGCATTTT. Its protein product is CASSELAQPQHF.

The rearrangement links TRBV7-9 to TRBJ1-5; D gene ambiguous. V was clipped by 5 bases and J by 2 bases, with 13 bases between them. Germline loops: CDR1 SEHNR, CDR2 FQNEAQ (reference sequence). The CDR3 covers 15 residues. The CDR3, as DNA: TGTGCCAGCAGCCCCGGGGTAGAGGGCAATCAGCCCCAGCATTTT. This sequence encodes CASSPGVEGNQPQHF.

The chain couples TRBV7-2 to TRBJ2-1; 7 bases match TRBD1. Unmatched junction bases numbered 4, after V lost 7 bases and J lost 4 bases. Germline V gives CDR1 SGHTA, CDR2 FQGNSA. The CDR3 runs to 13 residues. CDR3 bases: TGTGCCAGCATCGGACAGGTTTACAATGAGCAGTTCTTC. It is translated as CASIGQVYNEQFF.

This chain joins TRBV6-5 and TRBJ1-2; TRBD1 aligns across 8 bases. V lost 6 bases and J lost 9; bases outside the gene matches: 15. The germline CDR1 and CDR2 sequences are MNHEY and SVGAGI. The CDR3 runs 15 residues. The CDR3: CASSPGQGGLSSYTF. Written as DNA, the CDR3 is TGTGCCAGCAGCCCAGGACAGGGAGGTCTATCCAGCTACACCTTC.

The chain couples TRBV24-1 to TRBJ2-7; D ambiguous. CDR3 length: 13 amino acids. V was pared by 3 bases and J by 2 bases, with 7 bases between. The V gene's germline CDR1 is KGHDR and CDR2 SFDVKD. CDR3 residues: CATSDAAAYEQYF. The CDR3 nucleotides read TGTGCCACCAGTGATGCGGCAGCCTACGAGCAGTACTTC.

V gene TRBV6-2 or TRBV6-3 combines with J gene TRBJ1-3, with D possibly TRBD1 on 5 matching bases. The ends were cut back, 5 bases at V and 6 bases at J, with 17 bases in the middle. In germline, CDR1 is MNHEY, CDR2 SVGEGT. There are 15 residues in the CDR3. The DNA of the CDR3 is TGTGCCAGCAGTGTCTACCCAGGGAGGATAAACACCATATATTTT. The encoded protein is CASSVYPGRINTIYF.

The J gene is TRBJ1-2, the V gene TRBV29-1, with 9 bases identical to TRBD1. From germline, CDR1 is SQVTM and CDR2 ANQGSEA. The CDR3 is made up of 14 amino acids. V gave up 6 bases and J gave up 4 bases; unmatched junction bases: 9. The CDR3 sequence is CSVAGTGRVYGYTF. The CDR3 DNA sequence: TGCAGCGTAGCTGGGACAGGGAGAGTCTATGGCTACACCTTC.

The V call is TRBV28, the J call TRBJ1-5, with a weak D call TRBD1 (5 bases). Germline V lookup: CDR1 MDHEN, CDR2 SYDVKM. The CDR3 has 15 residues. V lost 3 bases to trimming and J lost 2 bases, with 11 bases between them. CDR3 in DNA: TGTGCCAGCAGTTTTCGAAGGGGCGGCAATCAGCCCCAGCATTTT. This encodes CASSFRRGGNQPQHF. Full variable domain (missing parts from reference TRBV28 and TRBJ1-5): DVKVTQSSRYLVKRTGEKVFLECVQDMDHENMFWYRQDPGLGLRLIYFSYDVKMKEKGDIPEGYSVSREKKERFSLILESASTNQTSMYLCASSFRRGGNQPQHFGDGTRLSIL.

J is TRBJ1-2 and V is TRBV7-9; tentative D call: TRBD1 (5 bases). The CDR3 has 15 residues. V was clipped by 5 bases and J by 0 bases, with 13 bases between them. Germline V gives CDR1 SEHNR, CDR2 FQNEAQ (reference sequence). CDR3 DNA sequence: TGTGCCAGCAGCCTTGTTCAGACAGCTAACTATGGCTACACCTTC. Translation: CASSLVQTANYGYTF.

Only a few counts were recorded for this clone. This chain uses TRBV13 with TRBJ1-2; the match to TRBD1 covers 9 bases. CDR1 is PRHDT, CDR2 FYEKMQ, per germline (reference sequence). Unmatched junction bases numbered 10, after V lost 3 bases and J lost 2 bases. The CDR3 totals 17 residues. For the CDR3, the DNA is TGTGCCAGCAGCTTGCATTCTGGGACAGGGACGAACTATGGCTACACCTTC. As protein: CASSLHSGTGTNYGYTF.

This chain links TRBV6-2 or TRBV6-3 with TRBJ2-7; 7 nucleotides line up with TRBD2. V was clipped by 6 bases and J by 3 bases; unmatched bases: 11. Looked up from germline, CDR1 is MNHEY and CDR2 is SVGEGT. The CDR3 runs to 15 residues. The CDR3 region is CASSPLGGVGYEQYF. CDR3 sequence (DNA): TGTGCCAGCAGCCCTTTGGGGGGGGTCGGCTACGAGCAGTACTTC.

This rearrangement joins TRBV10-3 to TRBJ1-1, with D perhaps matching TRBD1 (6 bases). The germline V gene encodes CDR1 ENHRY and CDR2 SYGVKD. The CDR3 length is 14 residues. The ends were cut back, 3 bases at V and 4 bases at J, with 12 bases in the middle. CDR3 residues: CAISDHTGSTEAFF. CDR3 DNA: TGTGCCATCAGTGACCATACAGGGAGCACTGAAGCTTTCTTT.

V is TRBV28 and J is TRBJ1-6, with a tentative D call TRBD1 (6 bases). Germline loops: CDR1 MDHEN, CDR2 SYDVKM. Trimming left V 5 bases short and J 0 bases short, with 11 bases between. This CDR3 comprises 16 residues. The CDR3: CASSPRGFSYNSPLHF. CDR3 nucleotide sequence: TGTGCCAGCAGTCCCAGGGGTTTCTCCTATAATTCACCCCTCCACTTT.

The chain uses TRBV3-1 (or the pseudogene TRBV3-2) and TRBJ1-6; D gene unclear. The V end was cut by 3 bases, the J end by 10 bases, with 19 bases between. Germline V gene data show CDR1 as LGHDT and CDR2 as YNNKEL (reference sequence). The CDR3 is made up of 16 amino acids. CDR3 loop: CASSQSDTISGSPLHF. The DNA of the CDR3 is TGTGCCAGCAGCCAGTCCGACACAATCAGTGGGTCACCCCTCCACTTT.

This sequence joins TRBV28 and TRBJ1-2; 9 bases align to TRBD1. Germline V gene lookup returns CDR1 MDHEN and CDR2 SYDVKM. J lost 4 bases, V lost 4 bases, and 1 base had no gene match. The CDR3 sequence is 13 residues long. The DNA for the CDR3 is TGTGCCAGCAGTTGGGACAGGGTCTATGGCTACACCTTC. Its translation is CASSWDRVYGYTF.

This sequence joins TRBV15 and TRBJ2-3, with 11 positions matching TRBD2. Unmatched junction bases numbered 2, after V lost 1 base and J lost 2 bases. The CDR3 sequence is 16 residues long. Germline loops: CDR1 LNHNV, CDR2 YYDKDF (reference sequence). The CDR3 reads CATSRGLAGTTDTQYF. CDR3 DNA: TGTGCCACCAGCAGAGGACTAGCGGGGACCACAGATACGCAGTATTTT.

The chain has TRBV11-2 and TRBJ1-1, with no clear D. The CDR3 loop spans 13 amino acids. Germline CDR1 reads SGHAT; CDR2 reads FQNNGV. V was shortened by 5 bases and J by 4 bases, with 11 bases between the two germline ends. As DNA, the CDR3 is TGTGCCAGCAGCCCGCAACGGGGCACTGAAGCTTTCTTT. It is translated as CASSPQRGTEAFF.

The J gene is TRBJ1-2, the V gene TRBV12-3 or TRBV12-4; D uncertain. Between the trimmed V and J ends, which lost 3 bases and 2 bases, there was a span of 7 bases. The CDR3 totals 13 residues. CDR3 DNA sequence: TGTGCCAGCAGTTTGGTACAGAACTATGGCTACACCTTC. It codes for CASSLVQNYGYTF.